This passage covers 22 T cell receptor beta chains from one sample sequenced in a study of metastatic and nonmetastatic thyroid tumors. Every patient underwent thyroid surgery untreated. TCRdb reprocessed the PCR reads via MiXCR. The table lists about 93,000 clones, about an eighth of them singletons. Sequenced: blood. The source is a female donor with papillary thyroid cancer or a benign thyroid nodule (not recorded which). Some clones in this sample may be carry-over from other donors' samples.

This clone was seen many times. The chain links TRBV2 to TRBJ2-7; 10 bases are a match to TRBD2. The CDR3 is 13 residues long. J gave up 2 bases and V 9 bases, and 4 bases lay outside the gene matches. Germline V gene sequence: CDR1 SNHLY, CDR2 FYNNEI. The CDR3: CASGAGGAYEQYF. CDR3 sequence (DNA): TGTGCCAGTGGAGCGGGAGGGGCCTACGAGCAGTACTTC.

There are many counts of this clone. The chain uses TRBV10-3 and TRBJ1-1; no reliable D call. Germline V lookup: CDR1 ENHRY, CDR2 SYGVKD. The CDR3 runs to 12 residues. V was pared by 6 bases and J by 2 bases, with 7 bases between. CDR3 nucleotide sequence: TGTGCCATCAGGGAAACTAACACTGAAGCTTTCTTT. This codes for CAIRETNTEAFF.

Ten or more counts support this clone. The chain combines TRBV4-3 with TRBJ1-2, with TRBD1 matching 7 bases. The germline V gene encodes CDR1 LGHNA and CDR2 YSLEER. The CDR3 spans 16 residues. J was trimmed by 3 bases and V by 4 bases; bases with no gene match: 11. CDR3 DNA: TGCGCCAGCAGCCCCCGACAGGGAGGACATGACTATGGCTACACCTTC. As protein: CASSPRQGGHDYGYTF.

This clone was counted at least ten times. The V gene is TRBV24-1, the J gene TRBJ1-5; no clear D. Germline lookup yields CDR1 KGHDR and CDR2 SFDVKD. Trimming cost V 5 bases and J 0 bases, with 4 bases left between them. CDR3 length: 13 residues. The CDR3 here is CATSGNSNQPQHF. CDR3 DNA: TGTGCCACCAGTGGCAATAGCAATCAGCCCCAGCATTTT.

This chain joins TRBV18 and TRBJ2-1; 11 bases agree with TRBD2. The CDR3 has 15 residues. Germline CDR1 and CDR2: KGHSH and LQKENI. V shed 6 bases, J shed 7 bases, and the junction held 8 bases outside the gene matches. The CDR3 coding sequence is TGTGCCAGCTCTCCTACTAGCGGGAGTAAAAATGAGCAGTTCTTC. Its translation is CASSPTSGSKNEQFF.

This clone was detected many times. V is TRBV30 and J is TRBJ1-2; 12 bases agree with TRBD1. CDR1 and CDR2 (germline): GTSNPN, SVGIG (reference sequence). CDR3 length: 14 amino acids. Unmatched junction bases numbered 2, after V lost 2 bases and J lost 4 bases. The CDR3 protein is CAWSPGQGAYGYTF. The CDR3 coding sequence is TGTGCCTGGAGTCCGGGACAGGGGGCCTATGGCTACACCTTC.

This clone came up many times. The genes are TRBV11-3 and TRBJ2-1, with unresolved D. CDR1 and CDR2 (germline): SGHNT, YENEEA. The CDR3 is 14 amino acids. V was pared by 2 bases and J by 9 bases, with 14 bases between. CDR3 sequence (DNA): TGTGCCAGCAGCTTAACATCAGTCTCGGGTGAGCAGTTCTTC. It codes for CASSLTSVSGEQFF.

This clone was detected ten times or more. CDR3: CASRGAAGNTIYF. CDR3 in DNA: TGTGCCAGCAGGGGAGCTGCTGGAAACACCATATATTTT. The chain recombines TRBV7-8 with TRBJ1-3, with D uncertain. The V end was cut by 6 bases, the J end by 2 bases, with 8 bases between. Germline values: CDR1 SGHVS, CDR2 FQNEAQ. This CDR3 has 13 residues.

Notes on this clone: A much bigger clone sits one base away, suggesting this may be a read error. In the same sample, other DNA sequences code for this CDR3. V and J are TRBV29-1 and TRBJ2-1; the D is unclear. The V and J ends lost 4 bases and 9 bases respectively, with 16 bases between them. CDR3 length equals 13 residues. Germline CDR1 SQVTM, CDR2 ANQGSEA. The CDR3 DNA reads TGCAGCGTTGGAGAGGCTTCTATGTTTGAGCAGTTCTTC. This codes for CSVGEASMFEQFF.

A note on this clone: A much larger clone differs by one base, so this may be a read error. This chain uses TRBV25-1 with TRBJ2-3; 8 nucleotides line up with TRBD2. The CDR3 runs 17 residues. Trimming at V came to 4 bases and at J to 5 bases, leaving 14 bases not matched to a gene. Per germline, CDR1 MGHDK and CDR2 SYGVNS. The CDR3 region is CASSAGSGTSLGDTQYF. The DNA for the CDR3 is TGTGCCAGCAGTGCTGGTAGCGGGACGTCCCTCGGAGATACGCAGTATTTT.

This clone was seen only a few times. V is TRBV6-2 or TRBV6-3 and J is TRBJ1-1; TRBD1 matches at 11 bases. The ends lost 2 bases at V and 2 bases at J; junction bases unmatched: 19. The CDR3 covers 21 residues. The germline CDR1 and CDR2 sequences are MNHEY and SVGEGT. CDR3 amino acids: CASSYVLSGQGARVLNTEAFF. For the CDR3, the DNA is TGTGCCAGCAGTTACGTCCTGTCCGGACAGGGGGCGCGGGTTCTTAACACTGAAGCTTTCTTT.

By sample share, this clone is medium-sized (0.01 to 0.1%). J is TRBJ1-6 and V is TRBV6-1, with D perhaps matching TRBD1 (6 bases). The V gene lost 1 base and the J gene lost 0 bases, with 13 bases spanning the gap. This CDR3 has 18 residues. The germline V gene encodes CDR1 MNHNS and CDR2 SASEGT. The CDR3 region is CASSEVRQESSYNSPLHF. The DNA for the CDR3 is TGTGCCAGCAGTGAAGTACGACAGGAGAGCTCCTATAATTCACCCCTCCACTTT.

The chain has TRBV20-1 and TRBJ1-2; 7 bases match TRBD1. The J segment lost 9 bases and the V segment lost 4 bases, leaving 20 bases of the junction unmatched. CDR1 and CDR2 (germline): DFQATT, SNEGSKA (reference sequence). The CDR3 runs to 16 residues. Written as DNA, the CDR3 is TGCAGTGCTATAGATCCCCGACAGGGTAGGTCTCGGTGCTACACCTTC. This codes for CSAIDPRQGRSRCYTF.

As for this clone: A read error may be the cause here, since a much bigger clone is one base away. This CDR3 is CASSLVGIGANVLTF. CDR3 nucleotides: TGTGCCAGCAGTTTGGTGGGGATTGGGGCCAACGTCCTGACTTTC. The genes are TRBV28 and TRBJ2-6, with D unresolved. V gave up 3 bases and J gave up 3 bases, with 9 bases separating them. The length of the CDR3 is 15 residues. Germline V lookup: CDR1 MDHEN, CDR2 SYDVKM.

This clone was counted many times. The chain is built from TRBV28 and TRBJ2-6; 7 nucleotides align to TRBD1. Trimming removed 6 bases from V and 0 bases from J; junction bases left unmatched: 8. Germline V gene sequence: CDR1 MDHEN, CDR2 SYDVKM. This CDR3 spans 17 amino acids. In DNA, the CDR3 is TGTGCCAGCAGACCCAGGGCAGGGGGCTCTGGGGCCAACGTCCTGACTTTC. It translates to CASRPRAGGSGANVLTF.

This clone was picked up many times. The rearrangement links TRBV7-9 to TRBJ1-1, with D unresolved. Trimming took off 5 bases at V and 1 base at J, with 11 bases between the two ends. CDR1 is SEHNR and CDR2 is FQNEAQ in the germline V gene (reference sequence). The CDR3 consists of 14 residues. The CDR3 DNA sequence: TGTGCCAGCAGCAAAACTTCACGGAACACTGAAGCTTTCTTT. This codes for CASSKTSRNTEAFF.

At least ten counts were recorded for this clone. This chain links TRBV6-1 with TRBJ1-5; unclear D gene. The germline CDR1 and CDR2 sequences are MNHNS and SASEGT. The CDR3 spans 15 residues. The V end lost 5 bases, the J end lost 3 bases, and 14 bases lay between the germline ends. The CDR3 is CASSPRGRNNQPQHF. CDR3 DNA: TGTGCCAGCAGTCCCCGAGGGAGGAACAATCAGCCCCAGCATTTT.

Ten or more counts support this clone. The V and J genes are TRBV6-1 and TRBJ2-5, with TRBD1 matching over 8 bases. CDR3 length: 15 amino acids. The germline V gene has CDR1 MNHNS and CDR2 SASEGT. V gave up 7 bases and J gave up 4 bases; unmatched junction bases: 11. The DNA of the CDR3 is TGTGCCAGCAACTCCGGACAGGGTTTGGTAGAGACCCAGTACTTC. It translates to CASNSGQGLVETQYF.

This clone was seen many times. This rearrangement joins TRBV5-1 to TRBJ2-3; D possibly uses TRBD1 or TRBD2 (5 bases each). The V end lost 1 base, the J end lost 2 bases, and 17 bases lay between the germline ends. The CDR3 is 17 amino acids. Germline lookup yields CDR1 SGHRS and CDR2 YFSETQ. CDR3 loop: CASSLYRGEGITDTQYF. The CDR3 bases are TGCGCCAGCAGCTTGTACCGAGGCGAGGGGATCACAGATACGCAGTATTTT.

The table lists this clone with many counts. At the DNA level, this CDR3 is encoded by other sequences in the same sample as well. The genes are TRBV6-1 and TRBJ1-1, with a weak D call TRBD1 (5 bases). With 7 bases removed from V and 5 bases from J, the gap between germline ends came to 17 bases. Germline values: CDR1 MNHNS, CDR2 SASEGT. The CDR3 is made up of 14 amino acids. CDR3 protein: CASIPTGGWTEAFF. In DNA, the CDR3 is TGTGCCAGCATTCCGACGGGGGGATGGACTGAAGCTTTCTTT.

With respect to this clone: Possible read error: a much larger clone is one base away. The V call is TRBV20-1, the J call TRBJ2-3; 8 nucleotides align to TRBD1. Germline CDR1 reads DFQATT; CDR2 reads SNEGSKA (reference sequence). This CDR3 is built from 12 residues. J lost 4 bases, V lost 7 bases, and 4 bases had no gene match. CDR3 residues: CSEEQGADTQYF. The CDR3, as DNA: TGCAGTGAGGAACAGGGGGCAGATACGCAGTATTTT.

This clone was found many times. The chain uses TRBV4-2 and TRBJ2-1; TRBD1 matches 7 bases. CDR3 length equals 16 residues. V was pared by 0 bases and J by 7 bases, with 9 bases of the junction left unmatched. The V gene's germline CDR1 is LGHNA and CDR2 YNFKEQ. DNA of the CDR3: TGTGCCAGCAGCCAAGATGAGGGGGCGAATGCGAATGAGCAGTTCTTC. This codes for CASSQDEGANANEQFF.